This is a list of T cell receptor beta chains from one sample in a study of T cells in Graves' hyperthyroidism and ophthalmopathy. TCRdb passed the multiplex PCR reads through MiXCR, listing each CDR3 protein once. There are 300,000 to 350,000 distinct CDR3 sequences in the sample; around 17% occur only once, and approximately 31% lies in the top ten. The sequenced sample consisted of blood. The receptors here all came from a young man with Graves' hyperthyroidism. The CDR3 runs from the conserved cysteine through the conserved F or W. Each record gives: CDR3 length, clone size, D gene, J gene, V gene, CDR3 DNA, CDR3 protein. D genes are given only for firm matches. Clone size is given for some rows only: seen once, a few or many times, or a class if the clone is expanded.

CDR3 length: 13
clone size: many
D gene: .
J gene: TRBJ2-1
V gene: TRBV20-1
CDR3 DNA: TGCAGTGCTAGTCGCACACAAGGTTATGAGCAGTTCTTC
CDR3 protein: CSASRTQGYEQFF

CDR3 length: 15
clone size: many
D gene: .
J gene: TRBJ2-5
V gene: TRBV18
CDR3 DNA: TGTGCCAGCTCACCATGGCCCAGGGCGGGAGAGACCCAGTACTTC
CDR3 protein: CASSPWPRAGETQYF

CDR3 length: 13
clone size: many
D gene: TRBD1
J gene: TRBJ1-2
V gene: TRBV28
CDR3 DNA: TGTGCCAGCTGGACAGGAAATAACTATGGCTACACCTTC
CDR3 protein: CASWTGNNYGYTF

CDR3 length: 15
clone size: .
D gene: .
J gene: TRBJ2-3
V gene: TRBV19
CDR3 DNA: TGTGCCAGTAGTATATCTGGGGACGGCACAGATACGCAGTATTTT
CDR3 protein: CASSISGDGTDTQYF

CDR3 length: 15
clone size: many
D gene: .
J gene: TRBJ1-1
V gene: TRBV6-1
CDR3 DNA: TGTGCCAGCTCTTCCGGGGCAGGGGTGAGAACTGAAGCTTTCTTT
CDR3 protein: CASSSGAGVRTEAFF

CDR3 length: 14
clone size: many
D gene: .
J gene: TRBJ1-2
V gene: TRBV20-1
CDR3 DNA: TGCAGTGCTAGCGGGACGAGACCTAACTATGGCTACACCTTC
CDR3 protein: CSASGTRPNYGYTF

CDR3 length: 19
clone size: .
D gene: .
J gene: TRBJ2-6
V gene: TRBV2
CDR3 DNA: TGTGCCAGCAGGAGGGAGGGGGTTTCAGGCCTCTCTGGGGCCAACGTCCTGACTTTC
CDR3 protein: CASRREGVSGLSGANVLTF

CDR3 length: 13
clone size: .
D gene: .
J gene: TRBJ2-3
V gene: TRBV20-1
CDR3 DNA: TGCAGTGCTACGGCCGGGTCCACAGATACGCAGTATTTT
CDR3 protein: CSATAGSTDTQYF

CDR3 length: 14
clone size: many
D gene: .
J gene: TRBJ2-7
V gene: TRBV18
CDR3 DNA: TGTGCCAGCTCACCAGGGGGGGGGCACTACGAGCAGTACTTC
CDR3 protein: CASSPGGGHYEQYF

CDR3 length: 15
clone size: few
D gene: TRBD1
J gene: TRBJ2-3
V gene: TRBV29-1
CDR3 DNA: TGCAGCGTTGATAGGGACAGGGGGCTTACAGATACGCAGTATTTT
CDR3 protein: CSVDRDRGLTDTQYF

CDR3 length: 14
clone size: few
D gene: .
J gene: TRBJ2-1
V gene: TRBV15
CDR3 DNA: TGTGCCACCAGCAGAGATAACCCGTACAATGAGCAGTTCTTC
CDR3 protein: CATSRDNPYNEQFF

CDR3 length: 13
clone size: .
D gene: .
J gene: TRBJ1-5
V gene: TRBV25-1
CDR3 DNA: TGTGCCAGTGGGGGGGCCGGCAATCAGCCCCAGCATTTT
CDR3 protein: CASGGAGNQPQHF

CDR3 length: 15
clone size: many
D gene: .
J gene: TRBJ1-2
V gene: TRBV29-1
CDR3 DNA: TGCAGCGTTCCTTTCCCGGGACTGCGCTCCCTGGGCTACACCTTC
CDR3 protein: CSVPFPGLRSLGYTF

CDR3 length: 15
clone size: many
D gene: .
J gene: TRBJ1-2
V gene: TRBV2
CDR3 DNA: TGTGCCAGCCGACGGTACCGCGTCCAGGACTATGGCTACACCTTC
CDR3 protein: CASRRYRVQDYGYTF

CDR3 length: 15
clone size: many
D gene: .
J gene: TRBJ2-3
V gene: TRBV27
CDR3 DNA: TGTGCCAGCTCTCCGGGTGGGCCCCCTGAGCGTACGCAGTATTTT
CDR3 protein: CASSPGGPPERTQYF

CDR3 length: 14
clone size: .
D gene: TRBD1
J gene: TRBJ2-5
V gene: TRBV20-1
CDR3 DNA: TGCAGTGCGACCCAGGGGGCGCGGTTGGAGACCCAGTACTTC
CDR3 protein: CSATQGARLETQYF

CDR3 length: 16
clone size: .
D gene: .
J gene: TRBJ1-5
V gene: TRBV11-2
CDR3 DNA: TGTGCCAGCAGCTTAGGTTTCAGTTATAGCAATCAGCCCCAGCATTTT
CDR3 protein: CASSLGFSYSNQPQHF

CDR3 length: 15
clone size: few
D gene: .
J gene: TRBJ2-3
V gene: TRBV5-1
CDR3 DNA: TGCGCCAGCAGTGACAGTCAAACTAGCACAGATACGCAGTATTTT
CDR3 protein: CASSDSQTSTDTQYF

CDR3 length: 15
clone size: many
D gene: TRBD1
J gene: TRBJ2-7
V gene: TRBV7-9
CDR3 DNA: TGTGCCAGCACGGATCCGGGACAGGGGGCCTACGAGCAGTACTTC
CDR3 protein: CASTDPGQGAYEQYF

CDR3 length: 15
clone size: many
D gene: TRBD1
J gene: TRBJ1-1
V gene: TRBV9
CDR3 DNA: TGTGCCAGCAGCGTGTTACAGGGGCCCAACACTGAAGCTTTCTTT
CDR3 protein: CASSVLQGPNTEAFF

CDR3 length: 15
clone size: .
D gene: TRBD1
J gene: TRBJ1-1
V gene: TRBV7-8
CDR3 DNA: TGTGCCAGCAGCTTCGGACAGGGGGCTACGTATGAAGCTTTCTTT
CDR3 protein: CASSFGQGATYEAFF

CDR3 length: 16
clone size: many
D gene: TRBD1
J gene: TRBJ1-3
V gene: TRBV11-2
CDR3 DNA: TGTGCCAGCAGCTTAAGGCCGACAGGGTCTGGAAACACCATATATTTT
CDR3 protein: CASSLRPTGSGNTIYF

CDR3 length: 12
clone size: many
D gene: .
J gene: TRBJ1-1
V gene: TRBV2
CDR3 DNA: TGTGCCAGCAGTGGGGAGAACACTGAAGCTTTCTTT
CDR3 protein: CASSGENTEAFF

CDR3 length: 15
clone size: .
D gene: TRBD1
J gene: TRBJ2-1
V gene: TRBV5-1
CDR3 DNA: TGCGCCAGCAGCTTACAGGGGAGCTCCTACAATGAGCAGTTCTTC
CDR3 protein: CASSLQGSSYNEQFF

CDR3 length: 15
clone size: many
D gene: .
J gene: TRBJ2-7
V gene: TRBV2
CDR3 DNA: TGTGCCAGCACTTCAGGACGAGCCCTAAGACACGAGCAGTACTTC
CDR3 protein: CASTSGRALRHEQYF

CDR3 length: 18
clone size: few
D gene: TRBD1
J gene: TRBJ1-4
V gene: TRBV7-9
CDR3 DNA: TGTGCCAGCAGCGGATGGGACAGAATAATTGCAACTAATGAAAAACTGTTTTTT
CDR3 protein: CASSGWDRIIATNEKLFF

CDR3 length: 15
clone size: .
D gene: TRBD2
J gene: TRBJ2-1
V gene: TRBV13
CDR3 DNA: TGTGCCAGCAGCTTAATCAGCGGGATTTGGAATGAGCAGTTCTTC
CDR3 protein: CASSLISGIWNEQFF

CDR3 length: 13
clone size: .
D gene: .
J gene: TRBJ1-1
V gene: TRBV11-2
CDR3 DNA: TGTGCCAGCAGCCCCAATACCCTCACTGAAGCTTTCTTT
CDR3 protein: CASSPNTLTEAFF

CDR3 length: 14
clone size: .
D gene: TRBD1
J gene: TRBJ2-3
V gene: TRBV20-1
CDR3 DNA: TGCAGTGTAGCAGGGGGCGGGGGCACAGATACGCAGTATTTT
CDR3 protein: CSVAGGGGTDTQYF

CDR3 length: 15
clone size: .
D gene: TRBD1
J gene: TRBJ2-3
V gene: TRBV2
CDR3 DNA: TGTGCCAGCAGTAGGGACAGGGTTAGCACAGATACGCAGTATTTT
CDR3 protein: CASSRDRVSTDTQYF

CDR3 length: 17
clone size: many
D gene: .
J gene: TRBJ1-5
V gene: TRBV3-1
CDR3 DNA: TGTGCCAGCAGCCAAGATAAGAGGGGGACACCCCATCAGCCCCAGCATTTT
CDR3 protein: CASSQDKRGTPHQPQHF

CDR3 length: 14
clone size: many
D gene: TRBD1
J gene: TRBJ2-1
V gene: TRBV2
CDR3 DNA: TGTGCCAGCAAGGGGGGACAGGGGCCTTTTGGGCAGTTCTTC
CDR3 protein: CASKGGQGPFGQFF

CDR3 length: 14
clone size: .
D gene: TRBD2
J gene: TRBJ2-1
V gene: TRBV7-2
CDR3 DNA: TGTGCCAGCAGCTATAGCGGGTTATACAATGAGCAGTTCTTC
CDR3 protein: CASSYSGLYNEQFF

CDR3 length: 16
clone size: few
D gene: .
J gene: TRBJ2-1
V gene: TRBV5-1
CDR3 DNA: TGCGCCAGCAGCTTGGAGGGGGGTCGTATCGGTAATGAGCAGTTCTTC
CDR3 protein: CASSLEGGRIGNEQFF

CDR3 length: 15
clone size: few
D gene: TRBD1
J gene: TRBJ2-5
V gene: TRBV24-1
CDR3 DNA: TGTGCCACCAGTCCCGGACAGGGCAGGCAAGAGACCCAGTACTTC
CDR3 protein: CATSPGQGRQETQYF

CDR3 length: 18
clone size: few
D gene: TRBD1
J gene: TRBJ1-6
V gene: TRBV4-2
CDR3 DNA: TGTGCCAGCAGCCAAGACCGTCCCAACAGGGGGGGAGGATCACCCCTCCACTTT
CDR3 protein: CASSQDRPNRGGGSPLHF

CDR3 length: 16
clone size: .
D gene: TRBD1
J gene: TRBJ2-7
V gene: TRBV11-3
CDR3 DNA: TGTGCCAGCAGCTTATCCGAGACAGGGGGATACTACGAGCAGTACTTC
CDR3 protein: CASSLSETGGYYEQYF

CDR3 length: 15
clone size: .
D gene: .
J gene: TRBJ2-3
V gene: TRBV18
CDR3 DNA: TGTGCCAGCTCACCAGACCTCGGGGCCCGAGATACGCAGTATTTT
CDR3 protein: CASSPDLGARDTQYF

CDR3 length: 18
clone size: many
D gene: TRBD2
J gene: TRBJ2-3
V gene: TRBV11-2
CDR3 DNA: TGTGCCAGCAGCTTAGGGAGTCGATTCGGGGGGAGCACAGATACGCAGTATTTT
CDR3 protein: CASSLGSRFGGSTDTQYF

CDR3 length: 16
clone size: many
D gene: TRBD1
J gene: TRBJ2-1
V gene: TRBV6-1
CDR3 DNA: TGTGCCAGCAGTAACATTGAGAGCAGGGGGTCAATGAAGCAGTTCTTC
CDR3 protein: CASSNIESRGSMKQFF

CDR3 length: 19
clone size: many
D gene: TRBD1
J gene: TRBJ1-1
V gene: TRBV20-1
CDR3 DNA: TGCAGTGCGGATACACCTTCGGGGACAGGCGTTGGCATGAACACTGAAGCTTTCTTT
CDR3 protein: CSADTPSGTGVGMNTEAFF

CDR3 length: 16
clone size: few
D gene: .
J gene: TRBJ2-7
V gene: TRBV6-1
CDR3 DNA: TGTGCCAGCGGGGGCCCAACAGGCGGAAGCTCCTACGAGCAGTACTTC
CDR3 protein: CASGGPTGGSSYEQYF

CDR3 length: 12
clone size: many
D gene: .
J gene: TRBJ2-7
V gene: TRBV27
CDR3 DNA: TGTGCCAGCAGTTTAGGGGGGCTCGAGCAGTACTTC
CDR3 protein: CASSLGGLEQYF

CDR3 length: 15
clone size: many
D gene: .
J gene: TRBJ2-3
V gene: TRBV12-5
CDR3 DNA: TGTGCTAGTGGTTGGGACCCGCCTCAGAGAGATACGCAGTATTTT
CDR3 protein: CASGWDPPQRDTQYF

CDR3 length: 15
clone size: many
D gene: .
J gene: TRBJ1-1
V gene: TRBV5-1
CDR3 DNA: TGCGCCAGCAGCTTGGAGAGGGCAGGGAACACTGAAGCTTTCTTT
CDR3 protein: CASSLERAGNTEAFF

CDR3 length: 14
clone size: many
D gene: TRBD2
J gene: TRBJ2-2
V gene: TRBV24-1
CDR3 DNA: TGTGCCACCAGAGAGACTAGCAGCACCGGGGAGCTGTTTTTT
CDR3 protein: CATRETSSTGELFF

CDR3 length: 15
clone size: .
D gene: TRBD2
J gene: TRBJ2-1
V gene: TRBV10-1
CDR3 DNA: TGCGCCAGCAGTGAGTCGGGGACTAGCGGGATAGAGCAGTTCTTC
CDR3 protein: CASSESGTSGIEQFF

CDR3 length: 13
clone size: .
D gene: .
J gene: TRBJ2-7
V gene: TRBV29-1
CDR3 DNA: TGCAGCGTTGAGGTCGGGACCTCCTACGAGCAGTACTTC
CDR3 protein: CSVEVGTSYEQYF

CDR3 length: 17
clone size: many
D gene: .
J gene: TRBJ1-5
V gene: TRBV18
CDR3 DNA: TGTGCCAGCTCACCAGAGCTTAAACAGGGAAGTAATCAGCCCCAGCATTTT
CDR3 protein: CASSPELKQGSNQPQHF

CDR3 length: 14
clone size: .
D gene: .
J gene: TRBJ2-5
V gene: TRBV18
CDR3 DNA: TGTGCCAGCTCACCGATATGGGGCCAAGAGACCCAGTACTTC
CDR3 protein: CASSPIWGQETQYF

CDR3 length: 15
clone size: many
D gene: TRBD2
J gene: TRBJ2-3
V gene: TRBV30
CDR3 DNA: TGTGCCTGGAATATCGGACTAGCGGGCACAGATACGCAGTATTTT
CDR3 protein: CAWNIGLAGTDTQYF

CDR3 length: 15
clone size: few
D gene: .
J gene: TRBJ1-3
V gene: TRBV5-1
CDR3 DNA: TGCGCCAGCAGCTTGTATGGTTTACCTGGAAACACCATATATTTT
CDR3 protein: CASSLYGLPGNTIYF

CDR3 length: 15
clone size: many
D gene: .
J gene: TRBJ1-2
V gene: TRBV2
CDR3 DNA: TGTGCCAGCAGTGAATCTGGGGGTTTCCCCTATGGCTACACCTTC
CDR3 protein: CASSESGGFPYGYTF

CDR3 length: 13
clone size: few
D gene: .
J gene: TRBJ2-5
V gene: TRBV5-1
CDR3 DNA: TGCGCCAGCAGCTTGAGCAGGAGGGAGACCCAGTACTTC
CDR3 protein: CASSLSRRETQYF

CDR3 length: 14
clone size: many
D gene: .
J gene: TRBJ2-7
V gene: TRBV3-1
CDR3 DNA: TGTGCCAGCAGCCTGGGAGCGGACGCCTACGAGCAGTACTTC
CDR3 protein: CASSLGADAYEQYF

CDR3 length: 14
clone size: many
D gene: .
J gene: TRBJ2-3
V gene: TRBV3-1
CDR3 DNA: TGTGCCAGCAGCCAACCCCGATCTACGAATACGCAGTATTTT
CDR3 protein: CASSQPRSTNTQYF

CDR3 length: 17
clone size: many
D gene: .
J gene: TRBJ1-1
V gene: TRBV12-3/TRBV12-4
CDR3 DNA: TGTGCCAGCAGTCTAGGCGTGGACAGCCGGGTGAACACTGAAGCTTTCTTT
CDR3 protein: CASSLGVDSRVNTEAFF

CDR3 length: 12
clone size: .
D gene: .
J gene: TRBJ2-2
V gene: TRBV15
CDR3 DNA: TGTGCCACCAGGAGAGGAACGGGGGAGCTGTTTTTT
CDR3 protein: CATRRGTGELFF

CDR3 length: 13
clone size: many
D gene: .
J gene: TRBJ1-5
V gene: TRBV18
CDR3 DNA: TGTGCCAGCTCATTGTTAGAGGATCAGCCCCAGCATTTT
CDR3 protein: CASSLLEDQPQHF

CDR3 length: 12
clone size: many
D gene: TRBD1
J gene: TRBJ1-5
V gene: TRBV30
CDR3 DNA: TGTGCCTGGAGACAGGGGACCCAGCCCCAGCATTTT
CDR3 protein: CAWRQGTQPQHF